These 29 T cell receptor beta chains share one sample of origin, sequenced in a study of CD4 and CD8 cells across lung adenocarcinoma regions. TCRdb redid the calling of the PCR reads with MiXCR, one entry per CDR3 protein. In the table there are 6,100 or so distinct CDR3 sequences, 51% of which are singletons. The source material was CD4+ T cells from the center of a lung tumor. These receptors originate from a female donor with lung adenocarcinoma. The CD4 and CD8 labels of this study may be unreliable.

This clonotype was recorded once. The genes are TRBV7-2 and TRBJ2-3; TRBD2 matches 11 bases. The CDR3 extends over 18 amino acids. The junction had 12 bases not matched to a gene; V was cut back by 5 bases and J by 2 bases. In germline, CDR1 is SGHTA, CDR2 FQGNSA. The CDR3 nucleotides read TGTGCCAGCAGCCGAGACCCTTTAGCGGGAGGGCCCACAGATACGCAGTATTTT. Its translation: CASSRDPLAGGPTDTQYF.

In the case of this clonotype: The junction departs from germline at one end; a sequencing error may be responsible. V is TRBV12-5 and J is TRBJ2-1; no definite D call. CDR1 LGHNT and CDR2 FRNRAP come from the germline V gene. CDR3 length: 18 residues. CDR3 sequence (DNA): TGTGCTAGTGGTTTGGTAAAGAGCGCACATGTGAAAGACAATGCGCAGTTTTTT. This codes for CASGLVKSAHVKDNAQFF.

J is TRBJ2-1 and V is TRBV6-1, with D hard to call. The DNA end is a closer match to TRBJ2-2, so the J assignment may be wrong. Germline V CDR1 and CDR2: MNHNS, SASEGT. The CDR3 has 14 amino acids. CDR3 sequence reads: CASRAVSSYDELFF. In DNA, the CDR3 is TGTGCCAGCAGGGCTGTTAGCTCCTACGATGAGCTGTTTTTT.

The rearrangement joins TRBV10-2 to TRBJ2-1; 10 bases agree with TRBD2. V lost 7 bases and J lost 0; bases outside the gene matches: 15. Germline V gene sequence: CDR1 WSHSY, CDR2 SAAADI. The CDR3 loop spans 19 amino acids. The CDR3 sequence: CASTGGLAGAGSSYNEQFF. In DNA form, the CDR3 reads TGCGCCAGCACTGGCGGGCTAGCGGGAGCGGGGAGCTCCTACAATGAGCAGTTCTTC.

The chain links TRBV7-9 to TRBJ2-7, with 8 bases fitting TRBD1. The DNA end favors TRBJ2-5, so the J call may be wrong. The CDR3 has 16 residues. Germline values: CDR1 SEHNR, CDR2 FQNEAQ (reference sequence). The CDR3, as DNA: TGTGCCAGCAGCTTTCAATCAGGGGGCGTCGGAGAGACCCAGTACTTC. This codes for CASSFQSGGVGETQYF.

This clonotype was found a few times. It is likely a read error, because the conserved phenylalanine at the end of the CDR3 is missing. The limits of the CDR3 on the DNA are not certain, so only TCRdb's listed CDR3 is given. The chain couples TRBV29-1 to TRBJ2-4; the table names TRBD2, a call not compared with the DNA. Germline loops: CDR1 SQVTM, CDR2 ANQGSEA. The CDR3 numbers 20 amino acids, ends counted. This chain's CDR3 is CSLELLGSSYPPILASQVAG.

The rearrangement joins TRBV10-2 to TRBJ2-3; 8 nucleotides align to TRBD2. J gave up 0 bases and V 3 bases, and 8 bases lay outside the gene matches. The CDR3 has 17 amino acids. Germline V gene lookup returns CDR1 WSHSY and CDR2 SAAADI. For the CDR3, the DNA is TGCGCCAGCAGTGACCCCGCACTAGCGGCTAGCACAGATACGCAGTATTTT. It encodes CASSDPALAASTDTQYF.

Concerning this clonotype itself: Sequence at one end of the junction differs from germline and may be a read error. The chain employs TRBV6-2 or TRBV6-3 and TRBJ2-7; D not resolved. Germline lookup yields CDR1 MNHEY and CDR2 SVGEGT. This CDR3 is built from 15 residues. DNA for the CDR3: TGTGCCAGCGGTTACGTAGCCCGAAACCAAGATACCCAGTACTTC. This gives the protein CASGYVARNQDTQYF.

The chain is built from TRBV27 and TRBJ2-4; D is unclear. The DNA end is more similar to TRBJ2-1, so the J call may be wrong. The germline CDR1 and CDR2 sequences are MNHEY and SMNVEV (reference sequence). The CDR3 contains 13 residues. The CDR3 loop reads CASSRIQANEQFF. The CDR3 DNA reads TGTGCCAGCAGCCGAATCCAGGCTAATGAGCAGTTCTTC.

The V and J genes are TRBV7-2 and TRBJ1-2; D uncertain. This CDR3 has 13 amino acids. Germline assignment: CDR1 SGHTA and CDR2 FQGNSA. The V gene lost 5 bases and the J gene lost 0 bases, with 7 bases spanning the gap. The CDR3 here is CASSPDTNYGYTF. The CDR3 nucleotides are TGTGCCAGCAGCCCGGATACTAACTATGGCTACACCTTC.

As regards this clonotype: The junction differs from germline at one of its ends, possibly a read error. This CDR3 reads CASSYPIAAEFF. CDR3 nucleotides: TGTGCCAGCAGTTACCCCATAGCGGCGGAGTTTTTC. The chain joins TRBV6-5 to TRBJ2-1, with D possibly being TRBD2 (6 bases). From germline, CDR1 is MNHEY and CDR2 SVGAGI. This CDR3 contains 12 residues.

This chain joins TRBV6-5 and TRBJ2-1; 7 nucleotides line up with TRBD2. The end of the DNA is better explained by TRBJ2-7, so the J call may be wrong. The germline V gene has CDR1 MNHEY and CDR2 SVGAGI. The CDR3 is made up of 15 amino acids. CDR3 sequence reads: CASSYLGTTTNEQYF. As DNA, the CDR3 is TGTGCCAGCAGTTACCTCGGGACTACTACGAACGAGCAGTACTTC.

V and J are TRBV10-3 and TRBJ1-2, with D maybe TRBD1 (5 bases). Germline V CDR1 and CDR2: ENHRY, SYGVKD. CDR3 length equals 14 residues. V was cut by 6 bases and J by 5 bases, with 16 bases left in between. The CDR3 protein is CAISWRNEGYGYTF. The CDR3 DNA reads TGTGCCATCAGCTGGCGTAACGAGGGGTATGGCTACACCTTC.

This sequence joins TRBV6-5 and TRBJ2-2, with TRBD1 as a possible D gene (5 bases). The CDR3 is 14 amino acids. The V gene's germline CDR1 is MNHEY and CDR2 SVGAGI. The ends were cut back, 3 bases at V and 4 bases at J, with 9 bases in the middle. DNA for the CDR3: TGTGCCAGCAGTTATAGACAGTTCACCGGGGAGCTGTTTTTT. It yields the protein CASSYRQFTGELFF.

By share of the sample, this clonotype is large. The V call is TRBV24-1, the J call TRBJ2-1; 10 positions agree with TRBD1. Germline V CDR1 and CDR2: KGHDR, SFDVKD. The CDR3 is 17 residues long. V shed 1 base, J shed 5 bases, and the junction held 7 bases outside the gene matches. The CDR3: CATSDFPGQGPHNEQFF. The CDR3 DNA is TGTGCCACCAGTGATTTCCCGGGACAGGGGCCCCACAATGAGCAGTTCTTC.

The rearrangement joins TRBV6-5 to TRBJ2-1; D unclear. The J call may be faulty, since TRBJ2-7 better matches the DNA end. Per germline, CDR1 MNHEY and CDR2 SVGAGI. The CDR3 spans 12 residues. The CDR3 region is CASSYPTAGQYF. The CDR3 coding sequence is TGTGCCAGCAGTTACCCCACAGCTGGACAGTACTTC.

This CDR3 reads CASSSSGAQTEAFF. For the CDR3, the DNA is TGTGCCAGCAGCTCCTCAGGGGCCCAGACTGAAGCTTTCTTT. This sequence joins TRBV11-2 and TRBJ1-1; possible D gene TRBD1, 6 bases. The CDR3 totals 14 residues. CDR1 SGHAT and CDR2 FQNNGV come from the germline V gene. The ends were cut back, 4 bases at V and 5 bases at J, with 14 bases in the middle.

This clonotype was counted a few times. DNA for the CDR3: TGTGCCAGCAGCTCGGGACGAGGGGAGACCCAGTACTTC. It codes for CASSSGRGETQYF. The chain carries TRBV7-6 and TRBJ2-5; D is possibly TRBD1 or TRBD2 (5 bases each). The CDR3 contains 13 residues. Germline assignment: CDR1 SGHVS and CDR2 FNYEAQ. V was clipped by 4 bases and J by 5 bases, with 11 bases between them.

This clonotype was counted many times. The V call is TRBV27, the J call TRBJ2-5; 8 bases fit TRBD2. Trimming removed 4 bases from V and 9 bases from J; junction bases left unmatched: 7. Germline values: CDR1 MNHEY, CDR2 SMNVEV (reference sequence). The CDR3 is made up of 13 amino acids. The CDR3 coding sequence is TGTGCCAGCAGTTCCCGGGGGGGCACGGCCCAGTACTTC. It yields the protein CASSSRGGTAQYF.

About this clonotype itself: No conserved phenylalanine or tryptophan ends this CDR3, so it is likely a read error. V and J are TRBV15 and TRBJ2-1; 12 bases are a match to TRBD1. The germline CDR1 and CDR2 sequences are LNHNV and YYDKDF (reference sequence). This CDR3 has 18 amino acids. The CDR3 loop reads CAISRDAPGTGGWDEQFL. The CDR3 DNA is TGTGCCATCAGCAGAGATGCCCCCGGGACAGGGGGCTGGGATGAGCAGTTCTTA.

By share, this clonotype counts as medium-sized. V is TRBV6-2 or TRBV6-3 and J is TRBJ2-1; 7 nucleotides line up with TRBD2. V dropped 0 bases and J dropped 8; count of bases not matched to a gene: 7. The CDR3 extends over 15 amino acids. Germline lookup yields CDR1 MNHEY and CDR2 SVGEGT. CDR3 nucleotides: TGTGCCAGCAGTTACTCTAGGACTAGGCTTCATGAGCAGTTCTTC. It codes for CASSYSRTRLHEQFF.

The chain combines TRBV10-1 with TRBJ2-4; D could derive from TRBD1 or TRBD2 (5 bases each). CDR1 and CDR2 from the germline V gene are WNHNN and SYGVQD (reference sequence). This CDR3 contains 13 residues. Trimming left V 10 bases short and J 13 bases short, with 23 bases between. CDR3 in DNA: TGCGCCACGGGGCTAGAAGCCACAGACACGCAGTACTTC. Translating it yields CATGLEATDTQYF.

In this sample, this clonotype is medium-sized. Here the CDR3 DNA reads TGTGCCAGCAGCCAGGGACTAGCGGTGAACACCGGGGAGCTGTTTTTT. As protein: CASSQGLAVNTGELFF. This chain joins TRBV6-1 and TRBJ2-2; 11 bases are a match to TRBD2. CDR3 length equals 16 residues. The trim removed 6 bases at V and 1 base at J, leaving 4 bases unmatched. Germline CDR1 MNHNS, CDR2 SASEGT.

The chain uses TRBV6-4 and TRBJ2-1; 13 nucleotides match TRBD2. The CDR3 length is 15 residues. After removal of 2 bases from V and 8 bases from J, the junction contained 3 bases not matched to a gene. Germline CDR1 MRHNA, CDR2 SNTAGT. CDR3 nucleotide sequence: TGTGCCAGCAGTGACGGACTAGCGGGAGTCGATGAGCAGTTCTTC. Its translation: CASSDGLAGVDEQFF.

This clonotype has ten or more counts. The chain combines TRBV6-1 with TRBJ2-5; 8 bases are a match to TRBD1. This CDR3 spans 14 amino acids. Per germline, CDR1 MNHNS and CDR2 SASEGT. V gave up 10 bases and J gave up 5 bases; unmatched junction bases: 12. The CDR3 protein is CATRGQGIGETQYF. In DNA form, the CDR3 reads TGTGCCACCCGTGGACAGGGCATTGGGGAGACCCAGTACTTC.

This chain connects TRBV11-2 to TRBJ2-1, with TRBD1 matching 9 bases. The CDR3 is made up of 14 amino acids. Germline-derived CDR1 and CDR2 are SGHAT and FQNNGV. Trimming removed 10 bases from V and 9 bases from J; junction bases left unmatched: 13. In nucleotides, the CDR3 is TGTGCCAACTCCCGGGACAGGGAATCGCCTGAGCAGTTCTTC. It encodes CANSRDRESPEQFF.

This clonotype was seen a handful of times. The V gene is TRBV6-1, the J gene TRBJ2-1, with D possibly matching TRBD1 (5 bases). TRBJ2-7 explains the end of the DNA better; the J call may be wrong. There are 15 residues in the CDR3. Germline CDR1 is MNHNS and CDR2 is SASEGT. The CDR3 nucleotides are TGTGCCAGCAATGGTTTGGACACCCGGTGGAACGAGCAGTACTTC. Translation: CASNGLDTRWNEQYF.

CDR3 sequence: CASSLFRSNGYTF. The DNA for the CDR3 is TGTGCCAGCAGCTTATTTCGGAGTAATGGCTACACCTTC. The V gene is TRBV7-2, the J gene TRBJ1-2; unclear D gene. The CDR3 spans 13 residues. V was trimmed by 2 bases and J by 6 bases, leaving 10 bases between them. Germline assignment: CDR1 SGHTA and CDR2 FQGNSA.

This clonotype was detected ten times or more. The J gene is TRBJ1-2, the V gene TRBV27; 7 bases line up with TRBD1. Germline-derived CDR1 and CDR2 are MNHEY and SMNVEV (reference sequence). The V gene end was trimmed by 2 bases and the J gene end by 5 bases; junction bases not matched to a gene: 5. This CDR3 region has 14 residues. CDR3 protein: CASSLAGGTYGYTF. CDR3 nucleotides: TGTGCCAGCAGTTTAGCAGGGGGAACATATGGCTACACCTTC.